The 17 T cell receptor beta chains below come from one sample, sequenced in a study of control samples from healthy donors and cancer patients. Measured with immunoSEQ multiplex PCR; TCRdb has only the in-frame clones, and not every one. The table records 84,000 or so clones, 75% to 95% of them present only once. Sequencing was carried out using blood. All receptors come from a man in his thirties or forties in good health.

The chain links TRBV6-1 to TRBJ2-5; 13 nucleotides line up with TRBD2. The trim removed 3 bases at V and 5 bases at J, leaving 3 bases unmatched. Germline assignment: CDR1 MNHNS and CDR2 SASEGT. The CDR3 consists of 15 residues. This CDR3 is CASSEGLAGYETQYF. The DNA of the CDR3 is TGTGCCAGCAGTGAGGGACTAGCGGGATATGAGACCCAGTACTTC.

This chain connects TRBV7-2 to TRBJ1-1; D gene unclear. The germline CDR1 and CDR2 sequences are SGHTA and FQGNSA. This CDR3 has 14 amino acids. V was cut by 1 base and J by 1 base, with 7 bases left in between. CDR3 nucleotide sequence: TGTGCCAGCAGCTTAGTGAACAAGAACACTGAAGCTTTCTTT. Its protein product is CASSLVNKNTEAFF. Complete variable domain (other parts from reference TRBV7-2 and TRBJ1-1): GAGVSQSPSNKVTEKGKDVELRCDPISGHTALYWYRQSLGQGLEFLIYFQGNSAPDKSGLPSDRFSAERTGGSVSTLTIQRTQQEDSAVYLCASSLVNKNTEAFFGQGTRLTVV.

V and J are TRBV7-2 and TRBJ2-7, with D perhaps matching TRBD2 (6 bases). Between the trimmed V and J ends, which lost 1 base and 1 base, there was a span of 14 bases. The CDR3 consists of 16 residues. Germline CDR1 reads SGHTA; CDR2 reads FQGNSA. CDR3 in DNA: TGTGCCAGCAGCTTAGTAGGGGACTTCCGATCCTACGAGCAGTACTTC. Amino acid sequence: CASSLVGDFRSYEQYF.

This chain joins TRBV19 and TRBJ1-2; TRBD1 matches 10 bases. With 5 bases clipped from V and 8 bases from J, the junction kept 17 bases outside the gene matches. Germline V gene sequence: CDR1 LNHDA, CDR2 SQIVND (reference sequence). The CDR3 covers 17 residues. The CDR3 spells CASSSYDLRDRGFGYTF. Here the CDR3 DNA reads TGTGCCAGTAGTTCCTACGACCTCCGGGACAGGGGTTTCGGCTACACCTTC.

J is TRBJ2-5 and V is TRBV5-1; TRBD1 might be the D (6 bases). The CDR3 has 14 residues. Germline V lookup: CDR1 SGHRS, CDR2 YFSETQ. Trimming took off 2 bases at V and 5 bases at J, with 13 bases between the two ends. The CDR3 loop reads CASSFLGGDETQYF. As DNA, the CDR3 is TGCGCCAGCAGCTTCCTAGGGGGAGATGAGACCCAGTACTTC. Based on the CDR3 plus reference TRBV5-1 and TRBJ2-5, the full variable domain is KAGVTQTPRYLIKTRGQQVTLSCSPISGHRSVSWYQQTPGQGLQFLFEYFSETQRNKGNFPGRFSGRQFSNSRSEMNVSTLELGDSALYLCASSFLGGDETQYFGPGTRLLVL.

Remarks on this clone: One end of the junction is discordant with germline, which a read error may explain. The CDR3 sequence is CASSFTSPF. CDR3 coding DNA: TGTGCCAGCAGCTTTACCTCTCCGTTT. The genes are TRBV7-9 and TRBJ1-1, with no clear D. The germline CDR1 and CDR2 sequences are SEHNR and FQNEAQ (reference sequence). This CDR3 contains 9 residues.

The chain links TRBV9 to TRBJ2-7; TRBD1 might be the D (6 bases). Trimming shortened V by 3 bases and J by 0 bases, and 19 bases separated the two germline ends. This CDR3 has 17 amino acids. The germline V gene has CDR1 SGDLS and CDR2 YYNGEE. As DNA, the CDR3 is TGTGCCAGCAGCGAGAACAGGGACGCACCTCTCTCCTACGAGCAGTACTTC. Translation gives CASSENRDAPLSYEQYF.

The gene calls are TRBV7-2 and TRBJ2-1, with D perhaps TRBD1 or TRBD2 (5 bases each). The ends were cut back, 6 bases at V and 9 bases at J, with 15 bases in the middle. This CDR3 contains 13 residues. Per the germline V gene, CDR1 is SGHTA and CDR2 is FQGNSA. The CDR3 nucleotides are TGTGCCAGCAGTACACCAGGGACGGGTGAGCAGTTCTTC. It codes for CASSTPGTGEQFF.

This clone was found once. J is TRBJ1-2 and V is TRBV5-1; D perhaps matches TRBD1 (5 bases). The CDR3 covers 12 residues. The germline V gene has CDR1 SGHRS and CDR2 YFSETQ. Trimming cost V 3 bases and J 4 bases, with 7 bases left between them. The CDR3 loop reads CASSSDSYGYTF. The CDR3 DNA reads as TGCGCCAGCAGCTCCGACAGCTATGGCTACACCTTC. Complete variable domain (other parts from reference TRBV5-1 and TRBJ1-2): KAGVTQTPRYLIKTRGQQVTLSCSPISGHRSVSWYQQTPGQGLQFLFEYFSETQRNKGNFPGRFSGRQFSNSRSEMNVSTLELGDSALYLCASSSDSYGYTFGSGTRLTVV.

This chain links TRBV19 with TRBJ2-1; 10 nucleotides match TRBD1. The V and J ends lost 6 bases and 5 bases, in that order; junction bases with no gene match: 7. The CDR3 is 15 residues long. Germline-derived CDR1 and CDR2 are LNHDA and SQIVND (reference sequence). CDR3 region: CASSRDRGRDNEQFF. As DNA, the CDR3 is TGTGCCAGTAGCCGAGACAGGGGGCGAGACAATGAGCAGTTCTTC.

V usage is TRBV3-1 (or the pseudogene TRBV3-2) and J usage is TRBJ2-7; D is ambiguous. Trimming stripped 1 base from V and 6 bases from J, with 7 bases between. This CDR3 contains 12 residues. CDR1 and CDR2 (germline): LGHDT, YNNKEL (reference sequence). The CDR3 region is CASSQASLEQYF. The CDR3 DNA sequence: TGTGCCAGCAGCCAAGCGAGCCTCGAGCAGTACTTC.

The rearrangement uses TRBV10-3 and TRBJ2-5; TRBD1 aligns across 7 bases. This CDR3 contains 18 residues. Germline trimming cut 6 bases from V and 5 bases from J; bases unmatched to any gene: 21. Germline assignment: CDR1 ENHRY and CDR2 SYGVKD. The CDR3: CAISPPGTEALRRETQYF. CDR3 in DNA: TGTGCCATCAGCCCCCCTGGGACAGAAGCTCTCCGGAGGGAGACCCAGTACTTC.

The chain is built from TRBV18 and TRBJ2-2; D may match TRBD1 or TRBD2 (6 bases each). V lost 3 bases, J lost 1 base, and 12 bases lay in between. This CDR3 is built from 16 residues. The germline gives CDR1 KGHSH, CDR2 LQKENI. In nucleotides, the CDR3 is TGTGCCAGCTCACCTGAGGGGGGCCGGAACACCGGGGAGCTGTTTTTT. It is translated as CASSPEGGRNTGELFF. Full variable domain (remainder filled in from reference TRBV18 and TRBJ2-2): NAGVMQNPRHLVRRRGQEARLRCSPMKGHSHVYWYRQLPEEGLKFMVYLQKENIIDESGMPKERFSAEFPKEGPSILRIQQVVRGDSAAYFCASSPEGGRNTGELFFGEGSRLTVL.

V usage is TRBV19 and J usage is TRBJ2-3; no clear D gene. With 3 bases removed from V and 1 base from J, the gap between germline ends came to 5 bases. The CDR3 has 13 residues. Germline values: CDR1 LNHDA, CDR2 SQIVND (reference sequence). The CDR3 here is CASSIWGTDTQYF. CDR3 bases: TGTGCCAGTAGTATCTGGGGCACAGATACGCAGTATTTT.

The chain links TRBV24-1 to TRBJ2-7; weak D call: TRBD2 (5 bases). CDR1 and CDR2 (germline): KGHDR, SFDVKD. Trimming shortened V by 5 bases and J by 4 bases, and 8 bases separated the two germline ends. The CDR3 has 12 residues. Here the CDR3 reads CATSVSGYEQYF. CDR3 DNA: TGTGCCACCAGTGTCTCGGGGTACGAGCAGTACTTC.

The genes are TRBV3-1 (or the pseudogene TRBV3-2) and TRBJ2-5, with 7 bases identical to TRBD2. Germline values: CDR1 LGHDT, CDR2 YNNKEL (reference sequence). The CDR3 has 18 amino acids. V lost 2 bases to trimming and J lost 3 bases; unmatched junction nucleotides: 15. CDR3 coding DNA: TGTGCCAGCAGCCAAAGCAAGTTCAGCGGGAATGGGGAAGAGACCCAGTACTTC. Translating it yields CASSQSKFSGNGEETQYF.

The chain combines TRBV18 with TRBJ2-2; D is undetermined. The germline V gene has CDR1 KGHSH and CDR2 LQKENI. Trimming shortened V by 0 bases and J by 6 bases, and 8 bases separated the two germline ends. The CDR3 sequence is 14 residues long. CDR3 DNA sequence: TGTGCCAGCTCACCACCGAGACCCCCCGGGGAGCTGTTTTTT. Protein sequence: CASSPPRPPGELFF.